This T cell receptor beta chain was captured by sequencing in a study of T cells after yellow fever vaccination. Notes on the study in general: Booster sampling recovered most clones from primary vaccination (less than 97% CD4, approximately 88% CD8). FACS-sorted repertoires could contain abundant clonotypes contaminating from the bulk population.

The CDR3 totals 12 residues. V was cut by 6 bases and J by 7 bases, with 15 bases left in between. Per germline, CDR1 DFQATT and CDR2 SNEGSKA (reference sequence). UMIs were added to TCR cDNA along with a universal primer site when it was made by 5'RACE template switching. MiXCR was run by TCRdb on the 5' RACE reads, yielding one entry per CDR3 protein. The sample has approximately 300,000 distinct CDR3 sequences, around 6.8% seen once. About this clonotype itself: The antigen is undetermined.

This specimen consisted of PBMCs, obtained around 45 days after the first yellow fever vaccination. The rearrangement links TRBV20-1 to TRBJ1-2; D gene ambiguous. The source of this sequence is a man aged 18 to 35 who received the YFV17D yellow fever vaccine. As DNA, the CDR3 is TGCAGTGCCCTATCGACGGATTTTGGCTACACCTTC. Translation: CSALSTDFGYTF.